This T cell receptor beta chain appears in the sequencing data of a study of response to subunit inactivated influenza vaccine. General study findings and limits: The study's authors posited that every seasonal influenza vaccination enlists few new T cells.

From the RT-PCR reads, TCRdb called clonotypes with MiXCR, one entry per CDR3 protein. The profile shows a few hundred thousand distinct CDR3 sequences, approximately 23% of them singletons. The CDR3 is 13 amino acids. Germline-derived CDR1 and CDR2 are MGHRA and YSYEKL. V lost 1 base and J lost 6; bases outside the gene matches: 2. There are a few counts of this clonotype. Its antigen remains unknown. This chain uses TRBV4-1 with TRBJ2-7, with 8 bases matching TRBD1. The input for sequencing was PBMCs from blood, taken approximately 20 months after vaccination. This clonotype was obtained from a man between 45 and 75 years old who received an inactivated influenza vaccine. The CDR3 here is CASSQGTGSEQYF. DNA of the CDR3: TGCGCCAGCAGCCAAGGGACAGGGAGCGAGCAGTACTTC.